This T cell receptor (beta chain) was sequenced in a study of shared clonotypes between healthy human individuals (dated by TCRdb to 2020 to 2022). About the investigation overall: The cohort included three men and a couple of women between 18 and 49 years of age. Libraries were prepared and TCR repertoires were sequenced by different laboratories using diverse techniques, in order to increase sequencing depth and limit assay-specific biases. Leukapheresis yielded between about 0.85 and 9.5 billion PBMCs per donor. Blood TCR repertoires of about five healthy adults were deeply sequenced to estimate repertoire size and the extent of clonotype sharing between individuals. For each donor, three plates each were used for CD4 naive and CD4 memory, two plates were used for CD8 naive, and one plate was used for CD8 memory. Study-level results and caveats: Pairwise subsampling indicated that sequencing depth was expected to affect the degree of clonotype sharing among donors. Sharing across a few donors was observed for around 5% of naive CD4, 3% to 4% of naive CD8, 2% to 2.5% of memory CD4, and around 0.44% of memory CD8 clonotypes. Higher generation probabilities were observed for clonotypes shared by all four sorted-subset donors than for non-shared clonotypes. The small number of donors limited the genetic and exposure-history diversity represented. Even with the large sequencing depth, rarefaction of the sorted-subset datasets indicated that sequencing was incomplete. Sampling was limited to blood, and TCR repertoires in tissue likely differ from TCR repertoires in blood. Estimated clonotype richness was generally larger for naive than for memory subsets.

TCR CDR3 regions were amplified from genomic DNA by multiplex PCR using the deep immunoSEQ assay. For each cell subset, the extracted genomic DNA was distributed evenly across all wells of several immunoSEQ 96-well plates, and each plate served as one replicate. Each replicate PCR for sorted subsets received roughly 0.2 ug genomic DNA, equal to about 30,000 T cell genomes. Purified libraries were quantified with a Qubit 3.0 fluorometer, sized on a Bioanalyzer 2100, and re-quantified with the KAPA Library Quantification kit. Every immunoSEQ 96-well plate was sequenced on a separate single-read 150-cycle Illumina NextSeq 550 flow cell. Per the original workflow: Because the immunoSEQ output held only junctional sequences and lacked quality scores, the filtering could not match the filtering applied to full-length reads. Sequences were annotated with PyIR, a Python wrapper for IgBLAST v1.9, and V/J genes and CDR3 were assigned using IMGT germline references. Reads were filtered out if the reads had weak V/J assignments (E-value above 1e-6), no CDR3, stop codons, out-of-frame junctions, or ambiguous translated residues. V3J clonotypes were defined as sequences sharing the same inferred V gene, J gene, and CDR3 amino acid sequence. To compute the percentage overlap between repertoires, the number of shared unique clonotypes was divided by the size of the smaller repertoire. Richness of each repertoire was evaluated using RTK rarefaction, the Chao1 estimator, and Recon v2.1 estimates of unobserved clonotypes. Generation probabilities for all TCRbeta clonotypes obtained by the gDNA method from a handful of donors were computed using OLGA. TCRdb re-hosts the immuneACCESS table, in-frame sequences only. Its copies lack some clones; in the studies checked, an unresolved V gene accounts for under half of them, and the cause for the rest is not known. D and trimming were read from the DNA, whereas the V and J calls and clone size are those reported in that table. In this sample the table shows a few million clones, 90% to 97% of which occur a single time. Around 0.13% of the sample comes from the top ten.

The CDR3 runs 15 amino acids, cysteine and phenylalanine included. The entry retains the CDR3 DNA only, 45 bases that are in frame from base 1. V loses 1 base of germline sequence and J loses 0 bases, and the interval between the two ends is 9 bases. Per the germline V gene, SGHRS is the CDR1 and YFSETQ is the CDR2. The donors were healthy, HIV-negative adults with no recently reported acute infections or vaccinations. Only Caucasian adults living in Nashville, Tennessee, USA were represented among the donors. CD4+ T cells were enriched by magnetic negative selection, after which naive cells were positively selected on CD45RA and the negative fraction was taken as the memory subset. After blood collection by leukapheresis, PBMCs were isolated using Ficoll-Histopaque density gradient centrifugation and then cryopreserved in the vapor phase of liquid nitrogen. Analytical flow cytometry was used to check the purity and quantity of each magnetically sorted T cell population. Each sorted fraction had its genomic DNA isolated and then quantified by UV absorbance on a Nanodrop 2000c.

As for this clone: Its antigen specificity is not known. No base-level quality is on record; no much larger clone is a single base apart.

This TCR derives from a man aged 18 to 30 in good health. The sequence joins TRBV5-1 to TRBJ2-3; the D gene cannot be resolved reliably. The sample taken for sequencing was naive CD4+ T cells sorted from blood. The cell subset or site label on this specimen signifies: CD45RA+ positively selected. The DNA reads TGCGCCAGCAGCTTGAGGCTCACTAGCACAGATACGCAGTATTTT. Its product reads: CASSLRLTSTDTQYF.